This T cell receptor (beta chain) came from a study of CD8+ T cells in alopecia areata. On the study more broadly: Treated patients swallowed 5 to 10 mg of oral tofacitinib twice daily. Study-level findings and limits: Lesional scalp, especially alopecia totalis/universalis, showed higher clonality than normal scalp.

Comments on this clone: Its antigen is as yet unknown.

V lost 8 bases and J lost 5, with 10 bases in between. This CDR3 is built from 11 residues. Germline V CDR1 and CDR2: MNHEY, SVGAGI. As the sequencing template, cDNA was produced by extracting RNA and reverse transcribing it. Sequenced by immunoSEQ multiplex PCR; TCRdb stores in-frame clones only, minus some. The data contain 250,000 or so clones, under 80% of them singletons. The source of this sequence is a human donor with alopecia areata. The chain uses TRBV6-5 and TRBJ2-7; D unclear. The specimen comprised CD4+ T cells sorted from blood, sampled at week 0. In DNA, the CDR3 is TGTGCCAGCGGGAATACTGACGAGCAGTACTTC. Its protein product is CASGNTDEQYF.